The rows below give T cell receptor beta chains drawn from one sample of a study of siplizumab effects on memory and regulatory T cells. Generated by immunoSEQ multiplex PCR, the TCRdb table keeps only in-frame clones and is missing some. The sample records roughly 93,000 clones, just under 95% being singletons. Sample: non-Treg CD4+ T cells sorted from blood. The receptors derive from a human donor in good health. Each CDR3 is given with its conserved first and last residue. A D gene is named only where the DNA matches it firmly. Only part of the rows carry a size: once, few, many, or a class if the clone is expanded.

j_call: TRBJ2-5
d_call: -
v_call: TRBV28
clone_size: once
cdr3_length: 15
cdr3_nt: TGTGCCAGCAGTTTAACCCAGGTGGGGAGGGAGACCCAGTACTTC
cdr3_aa: CASSLTQVGRETQYF

j_call: TRBJ2-3
d_call: -
v_call: TRBV27
clone_size: -
cdr3_length: 14
cdr3_nt: TGTGCCAGCGGTTGGGGGCGCAGCACAGATACGCAGTATTTT
cdr3_aa: CASGWGRSTDTQYF

j_call: TRBJ2-2
d_call: TRBD2
v_call: TRBV7-3
clone_size: -
cdr3_length: 18
cdr3_nt: TGTGCCAGCAGCTTGACGGGCGGGGGGCGTCGCCCAACCGGGGAGCTGTTTTTT
cdr3_aa: CASSLTGGGRRPTGELFF

j_call: TRBJ2-7
d_call: -
v_call: TRBV10-3
clone_size: -
cdr3_length: 11
cdr3_nt: TGTGCCATCAGCCGATCAGGCGAGCAGTACTTC
cdr3_aa: CAISRSGEQYF

j_call: TRBJ1-5
d_call: -
v_call: TRBV5-4
clone_size: -
cdr3_length: 14
cdr3_nt: TGTGCCAGCAGCTTACAGGGAAGTAATCAGCCCCAGCATTTT
cdr3_aa: CASSLQGSNQPQHF

j_call: TRBJ2-2
d_call: TRBD1
v_call: TRBV10-1
clone_size: -
cdr3_length: 16
cdr3_nt: TGCGCCAGCAGTCCAAAGCAGGGACAGTACACCGGGGAGCTGTTTTTT
cdr3_aa: CASSPKQGQYTGELFF

j_call: TRBJ2-7
d_call: -
v_call: TRBV5-1
clone_size: -
cdr3_length: 12
cdr3_nt: TGCGCCAGCAGCTTCGGGGGCTACGAGCAGTACTTC
cdr3_aa: CASSFGGYEQYF

j_call: TRBJ2-1
d_call: TRBD1
v_call: TRBV19
clone_size: -
cdr3_length: 14
cdr3_nt: TGTGCCAGTAGTTCGGGACAGGGCTACAATGAGCAGTTCTTC
cdr3_aa: CASSSGQGYNEQFF

j_call: TRBJ1-2
d_call: TRBD1
v_call: TRBV4-2
clone_size: -
cdr3_length: 18
cdr3_nt: TGTGCCAGCAGCCGGATTCGGACAGACAACAACAGGGGCTATGGCTACACCTTC
cdr3_aa: CASSRIRTDNNRGYGYTF

j_call: TRBJ1-5
d_call: -
v_call: TRBV7-8
clone_size: -
cdr3_length: 15
cdr3_nt: TGTGCCAGCACCCGGGGCGCCGGGAGCAATCAGCCCCAGCATTTT
cdr3_aa: CASTRGAGSNQPQHF

j_call: TRBJ2-1
d_call: -
v_call: TRBV12-5
clone_size: -
cdr3_length: 11
cdr3_nt: TGTGCTAGTGGATCCTACAATGAGCAGTTCTTC
cdr3_aa: CASGSYNEQFF

j_call: TRBJ2-2
d_call: -
v_call: TRBV28
clone_size: -
cdr3_length: 12
cdr3_nt: TGTGCCAGTCACAGGGTTCCGGGGGAGCTGTTTTTT
cdr3_aa: CASHRVPGELFF

j_call: TRBJ1-3
d_call: -
v_call: TRBV11-2
clone_size: -
cdr3_length: 13
cdr3_nt: TGTGCCAGCAGCTTAGCACCAGGAAACACCATATATTTT
cdr3_aa: CASSLAPGNTIYF

j_call: TRBJ1-6
d_call: TRBD1
v_call: TRBV5-6
clone_size: -
cdr3_length: 14
cdr3_nt: TGTGCCAGCAGTACCGGGACAGGGCCATCACCCCTCCACTTT
cdr3_aa: CASSTGTGPSPLHF

j_call: TRBJ2-7
d_call: TRBD2
v_call: TRBV7-6
clone_size: -
cdr3_length: 17
cdr3_nt: TGTGCCAGCAGCCCCAGAGGTAGCGGGAGGGTGGGCCACGAGCAGTACTTC
cdr3_aa: CASSPRGSGRVGHEQYF

j_call: TRBJ2-5
d_call: -
v_call: TRBV19
clone_size: -
cdr3_length: 14
cdr3_nt: TGTGCCAGTAGTCGGACAGCGAGCGGCGGGACCCAGTACTTC
cdr3_aa: CASSRTASGGTQYF

j_call: TRBJ2-2
d_call: -
v_call: TRBV11-2
clone_size: -
cdr3_length: 18
cdr3_nt: TGTGCCAGCAGCTTGTCCCTGGGGAGACGGAGAAGCTCCGGGGAGCTGTTTTTT
cdr3_aa: CASSLSLGRRRSSGELFF

j_call: TRBJ2-1
d_call: TRBD1
v_call: TRBV19
clone_size: -
cdr3_length: 15
cdr3_nt: TGTGCCAGTAGTATGGGACAGGGGGCCTACAATGAGCAGTTCTTC
cdr3_aa: CASSMGQGAYNEQFF

j_call: TRBJ2-1
d_call: -
v_call: TRBV12-5
clone_size: -
cdr3_length: 14
cdr3_nt: TGTGCTAGTGGTATCTTGACAGGAGTCAATGAGCAGTTCTTC
cdr3_aa: CASGILTGVNEQFF

j_call: TRBJ2-7
d_call: -
v_call: TRBV15
clone_size: -
cdr3_length: 14
cdr3_nt: TGTGCCACCAGCAGGGACACGGGGGTGAGGGAGCAGTACTTC
cdr3_aa: CATSRDTGVREQYF

j_call: TRBJ1-1
d_call: -
v_call: TRBV5-1
clone_size: -
cdr3_length: 13
cdr3_nt: TGCGCCAGCAGCTCCAGGGAGAACACTGAAGCTTTCTTT
cdr3_aa: CASSSRENTEAFF

j_call: TRBJ2-4
d_call: TRBD2
v_call: TRBV11-2
clone_size: once
cdr3_length: 17
cdr3_nt: TGTGCCAGCAGCTTATTTGCTAGCGGGAGGGCCGGGGGCATTCAGTACTTC
cdr3_aa: CASSLFASGRAGGIQYF

j_call: TRBJ2-1
d_call: -
v_call: TRBV6-1
clone_size: -
cdr3_length: 12
cdr3_nt: TGTGCCAGCAGTGAACTATACAATGAGCAGTTCTTC
cdr3_aa: CASSELYNEQFF

j_call: TRBJ2-2
d_call: -
v_call: TRBV5-1
clone_size: -
cdr3_length: 17
cdr3_nt: TGCGCCAGCAGCTTGGCCTCCTTAGGGCAGTACACCGGGGAGCTGTTTTTT
cdr3_aa: CASSLASLGQYTGELFF

j_call: TRBJ1-1
d_call: -
v_call: TRBV5-1
clone_size: -
cdr3_length: 15
cdr3_nt: TGCGCCAGCAGCTTTGGAGCACCGCCGAACACTGAAGCTTTCTTT
cdr3_aa: CASSFGAPPNTEAFF

j_call: TRBJ1-1
d_call: -
v_call: TRBV2
clone_size: -
cdr3_length: 14
cdr3_nt: TGTGCCAGCAGCCTAATACTTCGGAACACTGAAGCTTTCTTT
cdr3_aa: CASSLILRNTEAFF

j_call: TRBJ2-7
d_call: TRBD2
v_call: TRBV5-1
clone_size: -
cdr3_length: 17
cdr3_nt: TGCGCCAGCAGCTTGGCCCCTAGCGGGAGGACCTCCTACGAGCAGTACTTC
cdr3_aa: CASSLAPSGRTSYEQYF

j_call: TRBJ1-2
d_call: TRBD1
v_call: TRBV19
clone_size: -
cdr3_length: 15
cdr3_nt: TGTGCCAGTAGTCCCTTGGACAGGGGGAACTATGGCTACACCTTC
cdr3_aa: CASSPLDRGNYGYTF

j_call: TRBJ2-5
d_call: -
v_call: TRBV14
clone_size: -
cdr3_length: 14
cdr3_nt: TGTGCCAGCAGCCAAGTTCGCCAGCAAGAGACCCAGTACTTC
cdr3_aa: CASSQVRQQETQYF

j_call: TRBJ2-5
d_call: -
v_call: TRBV20-1
clone_size: -
cdr3_length: 11
cdr3_nt: TGCAGTGCTGGGACCTTAGAAGGGCAGTACTTC
cdr3_aa: CSAGTLEGQYF

j_call: TRBJ1-2
d_call: TRBD1
v_call: TRBV5-4
clone_size: -
cdr3_length: 16
cdr3_nt: TGTGCCAGCAGCTTGAAGGGACAGAGAGCTAACTATGGCTACACCTTC
cdr3_aa: CASSLKGQRANYGYTF

j_call: TRBJ1-2
d_call: TRBD1
v_call: TRBV6-6
clone_size: -
cdr3_length: 15
cdr3_nt: TGTGCCAGCAGTAAACGGGACAGGGCATACTATGGCTACACCTTC
cdr3_aa: CASSKRDRAYYGYTF

j_call: TRBJ2-7
d_call: -
v_call: TRBV29-1
clone_size: -
cdr3_length: 14
cdr3_nt: TGCAGCGTTACCCTGGGCGGGAATCTCTACGAGCAGTACTTC
cdr3_aa: CSVTLGGNLYEQYF

j_call: TRBJ2-1
d_call: TRBD2
v_call: TRBV7-9
clone_size: -
cdr3_length: 15
cdr3_nt: TGTGCCAGCAGCTTAGTAGCGGGAGTTAGTAATGAGCAGTTCTTC
cdr3_aa: CASSLVAGVSNEQFF

j_call: TRBJ1-1
d_call: -
v_call: TRBV28
clone_size: -
cdr3_length: 13
cdr3_nt: TGTGCCAGCAGTTTATCCGTGAACACTGAAGCTTTCTTT
cdr3_aa: CASSLSVNTEAFF

j_call: TRBJ1-4
d_call: -
v_call: TRBV11-2
clone_size: -
cdr3_length: 19
cdr3_nt: TGTGCCAGCAGCTCCAAAGGGGACGGCAGGAGGGCAACTAATGAAAAACTGTTTTTT
cdr3_aa: CASSSKGDGRRATNEKLFF

j_call: TRBJ1-2
d_call: TRBD1
v_call: TRBV28
clone_size: few
cdr3_length: 14
cdr3_nt: TGTGCCAGCAGCTGGAGGACAGGGAGCTATGGCTACACCTTC
cdr3_aa: CASSWRTGSYGYTF

j_call: TRBJ2-3
d_call: TRBD2
v_call: TRBV14
clone_size: -
cdr3_length: 17
cdr3_nt: TGTGCCAGCAGCTTCGGACCTAGCGGGAGTTGGTTAGATACGCAGTATTTT
cdr3_aa: CASSFGPSGSWLDTQYF

j_call: TRBJ2-1
d_call: TRBD1
v_call: TRBV18
clone_size: -
cdr3_length: 18
cdr3_nt: TGTGCCAGCTCACCTCTGGACAGGGCTCTATTCTCCTACAATGAGCAGTTCTTC
cdr3_aa: CASSPLDRALFSYNEQFF

j_call: TRBJ2-1
d_call: -
v_call: TRBV5-5
clone_size: once
cdr3_length: 14
cdr3_nt: TGTGCCAGCAGCATAATACTTCAGGGCAATGAGCAGTTCTTC
cdr3_aa: CASSIILQGNEQFF

j_call: TRBJ2-1
d_call: -
v_call: TRBV11-3
clone_size: -
cdr3_length: 15
cdr3_nt: TGTGCCAGCAGCTTCGCATCGGTGGGGAGTGGTGAGCAGTTCTTC
cdr3_aa: CASSFASVGSGEQFF

j_call: TRBJ2-7
d_call: -
v_call: TRBV28
clone_size: -
cdr3_length: 13
cdr3_nt: TGTGCCAGCAGTACCCGAAGGCGCTACGAGCAGTACTTC
cdr3_aa: CASSTRRRYEQYF

j_call: TRBJ2-7
d_call: -
v_call: TRBV11-1
clone_size: -
cdr3_length: 13
cdr3_nt: TGTGCCAGCAGCTTGGACAGGAGGGACGAGCAGTACTTC
cdr3_aa: CASSLDRRDEQYF

j_call: TRBJ1-4
d_call: -
v_call: TRBV7-9
clone_size: -
cdr3_length: 15
cdr3_nt: TGTGCCAGCAGCCTGACCGGGGCCACGAATGAAAAACTGTTTTTT
cdr3_aa: CASSLTGATNEKLFF

j_call: TRBJ2-2
d_call: -
v_call: TRBV19
clone_size: -
cdr3_length: 15
cdr3_nt: TGTGCCAGTAGTATAGATCGAGGTAGTACCGGGGAGCTGTTTTTT
cdr3_aa: CASSIDRGSTGELFF

j_call: TRBJ1-2
d_call: -
v_call: TRBV12-5
clone_size: -
cdr3_length: 13
cdr3_nt: TGTGCTAGTGCCCCCTACGACTGGCGGGGCTACACCTTC
cdr3_aa: CASAPYDWRGYTF

j_call: TRBJ1-5
d_call: -
v_call: TRBV27
clone_size: -
cdr3_length: 13
cdr3_nt: TGTGCCAGCAGTTGGTTAGGGGGTCAGCCCCAGCATTTT
cdr3_aa: CASSWLGGQPQHF

j_call: TRBJ2-7
d_call: -
v_call: TRBV18
clone_size: -
cdr3_length: 15
cdr3_nt: TGTGCCAGCTCACCGTCGGCGGGAAGCTCCTACGAGCAGTACTTC
cdr3_aa: CASSPSAGSSYEQYF

j_call: TRBJ2-2
d_call: TRBD1
v_call: TRBV14
clone_size: -
cdr3_length: 15
cdr3_nt: TGTGCCAGCAGCCAAGGGCAGGGGGCTTTCGGGGAGCTGTTTTTT
cdr3_aa: CASSQGQGAFGELFF